A selection of T cell receptor beta chains follows, all from one sample in a study of shared clonotypes between healthy human individuals. Produced via immunoSEQ multiplex PCR; TCRdb's table is partial and in-frame only. The data contain some 1,400,000 clones, roughly 96% of them singletons. Material: naive CD4+ T cells sorted from blood. These TCRs come from a man aged 25-45 years in good health. The CDR3 runs from the conserved cysteine through the conserved F or W. A D gene is named only where the DNA matches it firmly. The size of a clone is reported for some rows only, either as once, few or many, or as a class for expanded clones.

TRBJ2-3	-	TRBV7-8	-	CASSPRDTQYF	TGTGCCAGCAGCCCCCGAGATACGCAGTATTTT
TRBJ2-7	TRBD2	TRBV5-1	-	CASSTSSGRTGEQYF	TGCGCCAGCAGCACCTCTAGCGGGAGGACGGGGGAGCAGTACTTC
TRBJ2-5	-	TRBV10-3	once	CAISESTGQETQYF	TGTGCCATCAGTGAGTCCACAGGCCAAGAGACCCAGTACTTC
TRBJ1-3	-	TRBV7-2	-	CASSLVDGPGNTIYF	TGTGCCAGCAGCTTAGTGGACGGTCCTGGAAACACCATATATTTT
TRBJ1-4	-	TRBV15	-	CATSTGQFLFF	TGTGCCACCAGCACCGGACAGTTTCTGTTTTTT
TRBJ2-2	TRBD2	TRBV9	-	CASSVVTSGGAGELFF	TGTGCCAGCAGCGTAGTTACTAGCGGAGGGGCCGGGGAGCTGTTTTTT
TRBJ2-4	TRBD1	TRBV9	-	CASSVTDRGSIQYF	TGTGCCAGCAGCGTAACGGACAGGGGAAGCATTCAGTACTTC
TRBJ1-1	-	TRBV30	-	CAWVLGSRTEAFF	TGTGCCTGGGTGCTGGGTAGCCGCACTGAAGCTTTCTTT
TRBJ2-7	TRBD1	TRBV2	once	CASSVGGAFGTGDYEQYF	TGTGCCAGCAGTGTTGGCGGGGCGTTCGGGACAGGGGATTACGAGCAGTACTTC
TRBJ1-1	-	TRBV20-1	-	CSVEQGISAFF	TGCAGTGTGGAACAGGGAATTTCGGCTTTCTTT
TRBJ2-2	-	TRBV4-2	-	CASSQGAALTSTGELFF	TGTGCCAGCAGCCAAGGTGCGGCGCTAACTTCCACCGGGGAGCTGTTTTTT
TRBJ2-7	-	TRBV10-3	-	CAIRGSYEQYF	TGTGCCATAAGGGGTTCCTACGAGCAGTACTTC
TRBJ2-7	-	TRBV9	-	CASSQGRGDEQYF	TGTGCCAGCAGCCAGGGGAGGGGGGACGAGCAGTACTTC
TRBJ2-5	TRBD1	TRBV7-9	-	CASSLRDRGLGGTQYF	TGTGCCAGCAGCTTAAGGGACAGGGGTCTTGGTGGGACCCAGTACTTC
TRBJ2-1	-	TRBV6-1	-	CASSEKTTQFF	TGTGCCAGCAGTGAAAAGACCACGCAGTTCTTC
TRBJ2-3	-	TRBV4-1	-	CASSQDASLDTQYF	TGCGCCAGCAGCCAAGATGCGAGCTTAGATACGCAGTATTTT
TRBJ1-2	-	TRBV11-2	-	CASSRPGETDGNYGYTF	TGTGCCAGCAGCCGGCCCGGGGAAACGGACGGAAACTATGGCTACACCTTC
TRBJ1-3	-	TRBV7-9	once	CAISGLSGNTIYF	TGTGCCATCTCAGGGCTGTCTGGAAACACCATATATTTT
TRBJ2-6	TRBD2	TRBV4-3	-	CASSLAGPSGANVLTF	TGCGCCAGCAGCTTAGCGGGACCCTCTGGGGCCAACGTCCTGACTTTC
TRBJ1-4	TRBD1	TRBV6-5	-	CASSPVGTGVQELFF	TGTGCCAGCAGCCCGGTAGGGACAGGGGTACAGGAACTGTTTTTT
TRBJ2-7	-	TRBV29-1	-	CSVAQAGSYEQYF	TGCAGCGTTGCCCAAGCGGGCTCCTACGAGCAGTACTTC
TRBJ2-1	TRBD2	TRBV18	-	CASSPKRLAGEGDEQFF	TGTGCCAGCTCACCAAAACGCCTAGCGGGAGAAGGGGATGAGCAGTTCTTC
TRBJ2-1	-	TRBV27	-	CASSLEGYGEQFF	TGTGCCAGCAGTTTAGAGGGTTATGGTGAGCAGTTCTTC
TRBJ2-3	-	TRBV7-9	-	CASSSPETDTQYF	TGTGCCAGCAGCTCACCGGAGACAGATACGCAGTATTTT
TRBJ2-7	-	TRBV11-2	-	CASSPTRGRNYEQYF	TGTGCCAGCAGCCCAACCAGGGGTAGGAACTACGAGCAGTACTTC
TRBJ2-1	-	TRBV7-3	once	CASSFGYNEQFF	TGTGCCAGCAGCTTCGGCTACAATGAGCAGTTCTTC
TRBJ2-3	-	TRBV25-1	-	CASSEWGGRADTQYF	TGTGCCAGCAGTGAATGGGGGGGGCGAGCAGATACGCAGTATTTT
TRBJ2-2	-	TRBV2	-	CASGGNNGGELFF	TGTGCCAGCGGCGGGAATAATGGCGGGGAGCTGTTTTTT
TRBJ2-2	-	TRBV6-6	-	CASSRSDSLNTGELFF	TGTGCCAGCAGCAGGTCCGACAGCCTGAACACCGGGGAGCTGTTTTTT